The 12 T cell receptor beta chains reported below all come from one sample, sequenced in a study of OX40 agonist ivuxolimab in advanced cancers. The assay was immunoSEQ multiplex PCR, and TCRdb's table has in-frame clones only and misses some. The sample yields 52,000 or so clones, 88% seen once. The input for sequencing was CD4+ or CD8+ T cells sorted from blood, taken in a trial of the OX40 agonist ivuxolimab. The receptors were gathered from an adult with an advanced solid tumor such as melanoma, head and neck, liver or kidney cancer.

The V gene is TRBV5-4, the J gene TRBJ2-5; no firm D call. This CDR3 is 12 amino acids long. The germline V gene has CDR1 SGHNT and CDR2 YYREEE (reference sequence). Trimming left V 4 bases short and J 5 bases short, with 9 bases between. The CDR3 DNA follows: TGTGCCAGCAGCCCGGAAGAGGAGACCCAGTACTTC. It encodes CASSPEEETQYF.

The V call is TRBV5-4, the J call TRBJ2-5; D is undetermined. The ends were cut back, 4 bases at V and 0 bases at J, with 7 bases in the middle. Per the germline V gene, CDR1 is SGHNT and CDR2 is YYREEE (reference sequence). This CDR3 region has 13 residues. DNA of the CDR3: TGTGCCAGCAGCGCAAACCACCAAGAGACCCAGTACTTC. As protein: CASSANHQETQYF.

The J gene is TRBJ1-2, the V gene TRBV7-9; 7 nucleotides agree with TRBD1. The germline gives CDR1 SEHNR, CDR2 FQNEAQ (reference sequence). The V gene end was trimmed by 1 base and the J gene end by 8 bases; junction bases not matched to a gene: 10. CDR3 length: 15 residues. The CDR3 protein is CASSLERQGTDGYTF. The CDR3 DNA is TGTGCCAGCAGCTTAGAGAGACAGGGTACGGACGGCTACACCTTC.

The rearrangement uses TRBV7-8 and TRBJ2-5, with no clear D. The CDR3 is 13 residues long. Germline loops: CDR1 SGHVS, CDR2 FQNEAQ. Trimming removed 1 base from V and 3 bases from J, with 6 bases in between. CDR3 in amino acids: CASSLDGEETQYF. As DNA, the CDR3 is TGTGCCAGCAGCTTAGATGGGGAAGAGACCCAGTACTTC.

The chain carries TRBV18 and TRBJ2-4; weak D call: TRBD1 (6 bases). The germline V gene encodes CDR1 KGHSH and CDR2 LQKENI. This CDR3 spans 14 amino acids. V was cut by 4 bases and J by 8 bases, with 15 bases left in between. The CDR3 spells CASSLQGFGDIQYF. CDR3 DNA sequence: TGTGCCAGCTCACTACAGGGCTTCGGGGACATTCAGTACTTC.

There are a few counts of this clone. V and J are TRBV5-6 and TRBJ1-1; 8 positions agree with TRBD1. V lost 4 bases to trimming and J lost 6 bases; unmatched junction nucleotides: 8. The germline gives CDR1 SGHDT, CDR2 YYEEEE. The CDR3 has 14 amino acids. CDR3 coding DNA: TGTGCCAGCAGCCAACAGGGGGGGCAACCTGAAGCTTTCTTT. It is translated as CASSQQGGQPEAFF. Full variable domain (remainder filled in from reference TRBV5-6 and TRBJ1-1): DAGVTQSPTHLIKTRGQQVTLRCSPKSGHDTVSWYQQALGQGPQFIFQYYEEEERQRGNFPDRFSGHQFPNYSSELNVNALLLGDSALYLCASSQQGGQPEAFFGQGTRLTVV.

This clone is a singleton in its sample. The CDR3 sequence is CASRQGGHNEKLFF. The CDR3, as DNA: TGCGCCAGCAGACAGGGAGGCCATAATGAAAAACTGTTTTTT. The chain combines TRBV5-1 with TRBJ1-4; possible D gene TRBD1, 6 bases. The CDR3 has 14 amino acids. Germline V gene data show CDR1 as SGHRS and CDR2 as YFSETQ. V lost 5 bases and J lost 4, with 12 bases in between.

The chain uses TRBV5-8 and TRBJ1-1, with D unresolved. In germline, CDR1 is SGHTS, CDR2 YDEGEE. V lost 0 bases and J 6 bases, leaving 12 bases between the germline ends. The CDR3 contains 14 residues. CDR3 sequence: CASSLAAALAEAFF. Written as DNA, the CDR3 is TGTGCCAGCAGCTTGGCAGCAGCCCTGGCTGAAGCTTTCTTT.

The CDR3 here is CASSEYAASYEQYV. CDR3 nucleotide sequence: TGTGCCAGCAGTGAGTATGCAGCTTCCTACGAGCAGTACGTC. The chain is built from TRBV6-1 and TRBJ2-7; D is ambiguous. Deletions cut 3 bases from V and 1 base from J, with 10 bases between. CDR1 and CDR2 from the germline V gene are MNHNS and SASEGT. The CDR3 is 14 amino acids.

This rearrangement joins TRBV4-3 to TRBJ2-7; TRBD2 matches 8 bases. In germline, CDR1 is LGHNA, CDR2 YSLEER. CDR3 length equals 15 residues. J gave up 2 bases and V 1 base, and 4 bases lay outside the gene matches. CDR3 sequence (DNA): TGCGCCAGCAGCCAAGCCCGACTAGCGCCCTACGAGCAGTACTTC. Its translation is CASSQARLAPYEQYF.

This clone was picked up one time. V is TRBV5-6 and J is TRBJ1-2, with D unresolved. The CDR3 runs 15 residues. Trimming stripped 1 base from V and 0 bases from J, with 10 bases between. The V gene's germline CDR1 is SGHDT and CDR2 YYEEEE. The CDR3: CASSLRAGPNYGYTF. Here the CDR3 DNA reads TGTGCCAGCAGCTTGAGGGCAGGACCTAACTATGGCTACACCTTC.

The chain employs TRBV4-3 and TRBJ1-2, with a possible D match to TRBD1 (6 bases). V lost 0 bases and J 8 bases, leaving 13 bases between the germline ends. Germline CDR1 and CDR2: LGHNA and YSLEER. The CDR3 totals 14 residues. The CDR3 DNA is TGCGCCAGCAGCCAAGACGGAACAGGGAGAGGCTACACCTTC. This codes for CASSQDGTGRGYTF.